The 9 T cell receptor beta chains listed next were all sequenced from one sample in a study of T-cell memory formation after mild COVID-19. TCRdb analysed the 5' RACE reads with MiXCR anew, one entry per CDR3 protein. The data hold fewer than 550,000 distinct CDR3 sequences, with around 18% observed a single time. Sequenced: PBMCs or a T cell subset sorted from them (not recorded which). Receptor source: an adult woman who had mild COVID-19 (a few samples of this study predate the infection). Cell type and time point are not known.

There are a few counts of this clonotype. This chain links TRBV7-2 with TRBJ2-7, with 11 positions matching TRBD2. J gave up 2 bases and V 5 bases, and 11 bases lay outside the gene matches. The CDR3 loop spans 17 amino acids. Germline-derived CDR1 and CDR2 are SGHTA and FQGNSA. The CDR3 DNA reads TGTGCCAGCAGCCCATCTTCACTAGCGGGAGTCCCCTACGAGCAGTACTTC. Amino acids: CASSPSSLAGVPYEQYF.

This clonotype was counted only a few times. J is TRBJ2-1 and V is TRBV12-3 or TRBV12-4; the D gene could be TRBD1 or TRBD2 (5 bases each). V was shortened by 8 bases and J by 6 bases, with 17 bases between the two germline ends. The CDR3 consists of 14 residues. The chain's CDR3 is CASSRDPTSNEQFF. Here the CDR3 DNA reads TGTGCCAGCTCTCGGGACCCAACCTCCAATGAGCAGTTCTTC.

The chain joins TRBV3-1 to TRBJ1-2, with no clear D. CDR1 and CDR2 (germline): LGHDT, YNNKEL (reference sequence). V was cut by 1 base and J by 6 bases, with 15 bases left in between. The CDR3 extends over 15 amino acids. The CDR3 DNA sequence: TGTGCCAGCAGCCAAGCACACCTCGATGGACATGGCTACACCTTC. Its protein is CASSQAHLDGHGYTF.

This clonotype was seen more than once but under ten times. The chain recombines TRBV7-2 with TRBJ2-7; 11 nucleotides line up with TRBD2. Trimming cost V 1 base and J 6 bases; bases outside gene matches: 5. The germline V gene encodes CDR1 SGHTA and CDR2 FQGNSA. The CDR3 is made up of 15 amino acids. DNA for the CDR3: TGTGCCAGCAGCTTAGACTTAGCGGGAGGGCTCGAGCAGTACTTC. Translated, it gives CASSLDLAGGLEQYF.

This chain's CDR3 is CASSPSSGSITDTQYF. CDR3 in DNA: TGTGCCAGCAGCCCATCGAGCGGGTCGATCACAGATACGCAGTATTTT. J is TRBJ2-3 and V is TRBV2, with a tentative D call TRBD2 (6 bases). Trimming stripped 6 bases from V and 2 bases from J, with 18 bases between. CDR1 and CDR2 (germline): SNHLY, FYNNEI. The CDR3 extends over 16 amino acids.

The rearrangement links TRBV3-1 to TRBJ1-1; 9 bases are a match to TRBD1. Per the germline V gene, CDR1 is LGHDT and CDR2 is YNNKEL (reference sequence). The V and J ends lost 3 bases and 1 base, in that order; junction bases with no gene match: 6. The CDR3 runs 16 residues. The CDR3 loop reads CASSHNRGRPNTEAFF. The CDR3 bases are TGTGCCAGCAGCCATAACAGGGGGCGTCCGAACACTGAAGCTTTCTTT.

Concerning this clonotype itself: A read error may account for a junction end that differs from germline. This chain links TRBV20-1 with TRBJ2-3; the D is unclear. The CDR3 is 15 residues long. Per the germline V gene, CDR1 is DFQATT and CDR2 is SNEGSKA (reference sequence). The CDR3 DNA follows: TGCAGTGCAAGAGTGGTCCAGCTGAGCACAGATACGCAGTATTTT. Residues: CSARVVQLSTDTQYF.

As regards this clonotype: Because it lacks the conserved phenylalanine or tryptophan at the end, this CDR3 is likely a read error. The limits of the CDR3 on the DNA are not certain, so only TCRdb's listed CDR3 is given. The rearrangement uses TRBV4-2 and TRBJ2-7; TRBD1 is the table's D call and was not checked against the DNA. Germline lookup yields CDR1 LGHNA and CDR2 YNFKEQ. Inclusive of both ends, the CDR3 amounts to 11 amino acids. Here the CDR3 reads CASSQTGVLSC.

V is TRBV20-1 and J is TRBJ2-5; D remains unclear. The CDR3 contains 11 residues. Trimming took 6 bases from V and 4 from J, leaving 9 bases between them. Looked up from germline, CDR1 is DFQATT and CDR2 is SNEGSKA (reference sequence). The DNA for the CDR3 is TGCAGTGCCAGGATAGCAGAGACCCAGTACTTC. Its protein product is CSARIAETQYF.